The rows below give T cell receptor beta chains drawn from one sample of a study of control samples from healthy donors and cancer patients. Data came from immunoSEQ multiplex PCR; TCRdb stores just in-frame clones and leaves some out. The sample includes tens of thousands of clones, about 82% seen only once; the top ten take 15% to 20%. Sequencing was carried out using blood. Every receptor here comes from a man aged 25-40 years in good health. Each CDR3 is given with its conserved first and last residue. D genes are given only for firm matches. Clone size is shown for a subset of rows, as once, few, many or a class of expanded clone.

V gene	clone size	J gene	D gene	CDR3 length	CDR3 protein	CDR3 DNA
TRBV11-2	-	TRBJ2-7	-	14	CASSFTPGPYEQYF	TGTGCCAGCAGCTTTACTCCAGGGCCCTACGAGCAGTACTTC
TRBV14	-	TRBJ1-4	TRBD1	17	CASSQGGWTGPNEKLFF	TGTGCCAGCAGCCAAGGAGGTTGGACAGGGCCTAATGAAAAACTGTTTTTT
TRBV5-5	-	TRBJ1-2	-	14	CASSSLSGFNGYTF	TGTGCCAGCAGCTCCCTATCGGGTTTTAATGGCTACACCTTC
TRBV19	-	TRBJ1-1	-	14	CASSKRSSDTEAFF	TGTGCCAGTAGTAAGCGAAGCAGTGACACTGAAGCTTTCTTT
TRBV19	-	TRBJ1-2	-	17	CASTNFGTGQPLYGYTF	TGTGCCAGTACTAACTTTGGGACCGGACAGCCTCTCTATGGCTACACCTTC
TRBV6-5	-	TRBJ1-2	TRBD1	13	CASSIDRDYGYTF	TGTGCCAGCAGTATCGACAGGGACTATGGCTACACCTTC
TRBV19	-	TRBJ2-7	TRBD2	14	CASSLREGPYEQYF	TGTGCCAGTAGCCTCAGGGAGGGCCCCTACGAGCAGTACTTC
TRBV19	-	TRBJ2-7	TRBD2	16	CASSVTSGESLYEQYF	TGTGCCAGTAGTGTTACTAGCGGGGAATCCCTTTACGAGCAGTACTTC
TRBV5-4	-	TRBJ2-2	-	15	CASNSPGGPTGELFF	TGTGCCAGCAACAGCCCCGGTGGCCCCACCGGGGAGCTGTTTTTT
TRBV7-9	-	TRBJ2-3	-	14	CASSLGGRTDTQYF	TGTGCCAGCAGCTTGGGGGGCCGCACAGATACGCAGTATTTT
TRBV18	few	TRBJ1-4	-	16	CASSHITGSRTEKLFF	TGTGCCAGCTCTCATATTACCGGGTCCCGAACTGAAAAACTGTTTTTT
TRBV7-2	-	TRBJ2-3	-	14	CANQPGGSTDTQYF	TGTGCCAACCAACCCGGGGGCTCCACAGATACGCAGTATTTT
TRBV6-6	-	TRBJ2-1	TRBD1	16	CASSPTGTVQYNEQFF	TGTGCCAGCAGCCCCACGGGGACAGTCCAGTACAATGAGCAGTTCTTC
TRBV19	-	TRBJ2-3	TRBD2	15	CASSERGPSTDTQYF	TGTGCCAGTAGTGAGCGGGGGCCCTCAACAGATACGCAGTATTTT
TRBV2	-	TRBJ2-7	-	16	CASSEPGKNNSYEQYF	TGTGCCAGCAGTGAACCGGGGAAAAACAACTCCTACGAGCAGTACTTC
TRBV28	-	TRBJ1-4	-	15	CASSPPGTPSEKLFF	TGTGCCAGCAGTCCCCCCGGGACACCTAGCGAAAAACTGTTTTTT
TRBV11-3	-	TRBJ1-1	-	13	CASSFDRTTEAFF	TGTGCCAGCAGCTTTGACAGGACGACTGAAGCTTTCTTT
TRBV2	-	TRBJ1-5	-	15	CASSEEAISNQPQHF	TGTGCCAGCAGTGAGGAAGCGATTAGCAATCAGCCCCAGCATTTT
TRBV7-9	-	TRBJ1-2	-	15	CASSSRDTANYGYTF	TGTGCCAGCAGCTCCCGGGACACCGCTAACTATGGCTACACCTTC
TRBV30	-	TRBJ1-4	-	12	CAWRATNEKLFF	TGTGCCTGGAGGGCAACTAATGAAAAACTGTTTTTT
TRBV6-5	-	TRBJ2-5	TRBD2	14	CASSSGLAFGTQYF	TGTGCCAGCAGCTCGGGACTAGCCTTCGGGACCCAGTACTTC
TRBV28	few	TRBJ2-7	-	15	CASRQGRTHSYEQYF	TGTGCCAGCAGGCAAGGACGGACACACTCCTACGAGCAGTACTTC
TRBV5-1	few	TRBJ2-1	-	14	CASSLSGQHNEQFF	TGCGCCAGCAGCTTGTCCGGACAGCACAATGAGCAGTTCTTC
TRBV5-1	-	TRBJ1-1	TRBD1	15	CASSNHRGRRTEAFF	TGCGCCAGCAGTAACCACAGGGGAAGGAGGACTGAAGCTTTCTTT
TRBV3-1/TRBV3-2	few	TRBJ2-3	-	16	CASSLGGGRSTDTQYF	TGTGCCAGCAGCCTAGGAGGGGGCAGGAGCACAGATACGCAGTATTTT
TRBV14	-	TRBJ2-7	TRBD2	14	CASSGTTSSYEQYF	TGTGCCAGCAGCGGGACTACCTCCTCCTACGAGCAGTACTTC
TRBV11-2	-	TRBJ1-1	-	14	CASSLRGTYAEAFF	TGTGCCAGCAGCTTACGAGGCACCTACGCCGAAGCTTTCTTT
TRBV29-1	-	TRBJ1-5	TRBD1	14	CSVAGTDPNQPQHF	TGCAGCGTGGCCGGGACAGACCCTAATCAGCCCCAGCATTTT
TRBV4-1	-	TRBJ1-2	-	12	CASSKQAYGYTF	TGCGCCAGCAGCAAACAGGCGTATGGCTACACCTTC
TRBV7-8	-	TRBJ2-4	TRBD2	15	CASSSMGLDKNIQYF	TGTGCCAGCAGCTCGATGGGACTAGACAAAAACATTCAGTACTTC
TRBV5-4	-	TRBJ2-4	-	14	CASSRGGGGNIQYF	TGTGCCAGCAGCCGGGGAGGGGGTGGAAACATTCAGTACTTC
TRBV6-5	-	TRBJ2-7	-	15	CASSYSLLGGYEQYF	TGTGCCAGCAGTTACTCCCTGCTAGGAGGCTACGAGCAGTACTTC
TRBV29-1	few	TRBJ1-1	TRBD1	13	CSGATGMNTEAFF	TGCAGCGGGGCGACAGGGATGAACACTGAAGCTTTCTTT
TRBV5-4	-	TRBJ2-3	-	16	CASSLGFLGGPDTQYF	TGTGCCAGCAGCTTGGGATTCCTCGGGGGGCCAGATACGCAGTATTTT
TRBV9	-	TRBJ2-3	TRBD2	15	CASSAGGSSTDTQYF	TGTGCCAGCAGCGCGGGGGGGTCTAGCACAGATACGCAGTATTTT
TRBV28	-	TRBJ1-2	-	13	CASRVGGEYGYTF	TGTGCCAGCAGGGTGGGGGGCGAATATGGCTACACCTTC
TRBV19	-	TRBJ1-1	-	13	CASSITQGTEAFF	TGTGCCAGTAGTATAACACAGGGTACTGAAGCTTTCTTT
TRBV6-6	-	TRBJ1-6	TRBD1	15	CASSYSGTGTSPLHF	TGTGCCAGCAGTTACTCCGGGACAGGAACTTCACCCCTCCACTTT
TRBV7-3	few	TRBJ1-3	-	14	CASSPGTIGNTIYF	TGTGCCAGCAGCCCGGGGACAATTGGAAACACCATATATTTT
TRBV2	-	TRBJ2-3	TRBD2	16	CASSPPLAGPTDTQYF	TGTGCCAGCAGTCCACCACTAGCGGGGCCCACAGATACGCAGTATTTT
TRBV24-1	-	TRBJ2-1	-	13	CATSDYDNYEQFF	TGTGCCACCAGTGACTATGACAATTATGAGCAGTTCTTC
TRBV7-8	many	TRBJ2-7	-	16	CASSLARRASSYEQYF	TGTGCCAGCAGCTTAGCGAGGAGAGCTAGCTCCTACGAGCAGTACTTC
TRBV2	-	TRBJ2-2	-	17	CASSETPAGKNAGELFF	TGTGCCAGCAGTGAAACCCCCGCAGGGAAAAACGCCGGGGAGCTGTTTTTT
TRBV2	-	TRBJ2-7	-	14	CASREDRTVYEQYF	TGTGCCAGCAGGGAGGACAGAACCGTCTACGAGCAGTACTTC
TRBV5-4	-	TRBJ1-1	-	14	CASSWSQVRTEAFF	TGTGCCAGCAGCTGGAGTCAGGTGAGGACTGAAGCTTTCTTT
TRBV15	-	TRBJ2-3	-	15	CATSKKPNVDSRQYF	TGTGCCACCAGCAAGAAGCCCAATGTAGACAGTCGGCAGTATTTT
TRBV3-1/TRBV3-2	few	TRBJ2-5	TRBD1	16	CASSQHSGTGQETQYF	TGTGCCAGCAGCCAACACTCCGGGACAGGACAAGAGACCCAGTACTTC
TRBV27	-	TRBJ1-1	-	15	CASSPSFEGRGRAFF	TGTGCCAGCAGTCCGTCTTTCGAGGGACGCGGGAGAGCTTTCTTT
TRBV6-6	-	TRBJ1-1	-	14	CASSYPSGATEAFF	TGTGCCAGCAGTTACCCGTCGGGGGCAACTGAAGCTTTCTTT
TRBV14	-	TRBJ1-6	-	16	CASSQDSPGATAPLHF	TGTGCCAGCAGCCAAGACTCTCCAGGGGCGACGGCACCCCTCCACTTT